A single sample gave rise to the 18 T cell receptor beta chains below, sequenced in a study of blood T cell repertoires in COVID-19. Method: immunoSEQ multiplex PCR; TCRdb's copy keeps in-frame clones and lacks some. The sample has fewer than 350,000 clones; just over 90% are singletons. The sample taken for sequencing was PBMCs or T cells enriched from blood (not recorded which). These receptors came from a middle-aged woman with acute COVID-19.

This chain links TRBV20-1 with TRBJ2-1; tentative D call: TRBD1 (5 bases). Trimming shortened V by 3 bases and J by 13 bases, and 10 bases separated the two germline ends. Germline V gene sequence: CDR1 DFQATT, CDR2 SNEGSKA (reference sequence). The CDR3 sequence is 10 residues long. The CDR3 bases are TGCAGTGCTAGGGACACGCTACAGTTCTTC. The encoded protein is CSARDTLQFF.

The chain carries TRBV19 and TRBJ1-2; possibly TRBD1 for D (5 bases). V was pared by 7 bases and J by 4 bases, with 19 bases between. The CDR3 totals 15 residues. Per the germline V gene, CDR1 is LNHDA and CDR2 is SQIVND (reference sequence). The CDR3 region is CASTLGREGSYGYTF. The CDR3 nucleotides read TGTGCCAGTACCCTCGGGCGGGAGGGGAGCTATGGCTACACCTTC.

The V call is TRBV6-1, the J call TRBJ2-5, with D tentatively TRBD1 (7 bases). Trimming removed 2 bases at V and 7 bases at J, with 29 bases between. The CDR3 is 19 amino acids. In germline, CDR1 is MNHNS, CDR2 SASEGT. CDR3 in amino acids: CASSERGAGGITGFRTQYF. The CDR3 nucleotides are TGTGCCAGCAGTGAAAGGGGGGCAGGGGGGATTACTGGATTTAGGACCCAGTACTTC.

The V call is TRBV9, the J call TRBJ2-3; D perhaps matches TRBD2 (6 bases). The CDR3 has 17 residues. Germline CDR1 SGDLS, CDR2 YYNGEE. V was trimmed by 0 bases and J by 4 bases, leaving 18 bases between them. CDR3 loop: CASSVGSLVGGADTQYF. The CDR3 DNA reads as TGTGCCAGCAGCGTAGGATCACTAGTCGGGGGTGCAGATACGCAGTATTTT.

The rearrangement uses TRBV5-1 and TRBJ2-7; 12 bases line up with TRBD1. The J segment lost 4 bases and the V segment lost 6 bases, leaving 8 bases of the junction unmatched. Germline V gives CDR1 SGHRS, CDR2 YFSETQ. The CDR3 extends over 15 amino acids. The CDR3 spells CASNSLGQGAYEQYF. The CDR3 region has the DNA TGCGCCAGCAACTCCCTGGGACAGGGGGCTTACGAGCAGTACTTC.

CDR3 amino acids: CASSPRAAGENEQFF. As DNA, the CDR3 is TGTGCCAGCAGCCCCCGGGCGGCGGGAGAGAATGAGCAGTTCTTC. The genes are TRBV9 and TRBJ2-1; 7 nucleotides align to TRBD2. CDR3 length: 15 amino acids. Germline V lookup: CDR1 SGDLS, CDR2 YYNGEE. V was clipped by 4 bases and J by 7 bases; unmatched bases: 11.

The gene calls are TRBV10-2 and TRBJ1-1; tentatively, D is TRBD1 (6 bases). Germline loops: CDR1 WSHSY, CDR2 SAAADI. The CDR3 totals 14 residues. The V and J ends lost 4 bases and 5 bases respectively, with 14 bases between them. CDR3 DNA: TGCGCCAGCAGTGTTCAGGGGATGGTAACTGAAGCTTTCTTT. Amino acids: CASSVQGMVTEAFF.

This chain uses TRBV21-1 with TRBJ2-5; TRBD1, the table's D call, lacks a check against the DNA. TRBV21-1 is an annotated pseudogene. The CDR3 spans 13 residues. This CDR3 is CASTPHRAETQYF. CDR3 in DNA: TGTGCCAGCACCCCTCACAGGGCTGAGACCCAGTACTTC.

This chain connects TRBV3-1 (or the pseudogene TRBV3-2) to TRBJ1-3; D uncertain. Germline values: CDR1 LGHDT, CDR2 YNNKEL (reference sequence). The ends were cut back, 4 bases at V and 4 bases at J, with 14 bases in the middle. The length of the CDR3 is 15 residues. DNA of the CDR3: TGTGCCAGCAGCCGTCAGATACCCCAGGGAAACACCATATATTTT. It codes for CASSRQIPQGNTIYF.

This clone was counted between two and nine times. The genes are TRBV6-7 and TRBJ2-4; TRBD1 is a possible D gene (6 bases). TRBV6-7 counts as an open reading frame of uncertain function. The V and J ends lost 6 bases and 2 bases respectively, with 20 bases between them. The CDR3 consists of 17 residues. CDR3 coding DNA: TGTGCCAGCAGCTACAGCCTACCCGGGACAACCAAAAACATTCAGTACTTC. Translating gives CASSYSLPGTTKNIQYF.

The J gene is TRBJ2-7, the V gene TRBV6-1, with a weak D call TRBD1 (6 bases). Trimming stripped 3 bases from V and 6 bases from J, with 18 bases between. CDR1 is MNHNS, CDR2 SASEGT, per germline. This CDR3 spans 15 amino acids. The CDR3 nucleotides are TGTGCCAGCAGTGACAGGGGACGTAAGAATTTCGAGCAGTACTTC. Translating gives CASSDRGRKNFEQYF.

This clone is a singleton in its sample. This sequence joins TRBV30 and TRBJ2-2; 7 bases map to TRBD2. Germline lookup yields CDR1 GTSNPN and CDR2 SVGIG (reference sequence). The V segment lost 5 bases and the J segment 1 base; nucleotides outside the gene matches: 7. The CDR3 is made up of 15 amino acids. The CDR3 spells CAWGGGALNTGELFF. CDR3 coding DNA: TGTGCCTGGGGGGGAGGGGCGCTGAACACCGGGGAGCTGTTTTTT. The full variable domain, with the rest looked up from reference TRBV30 and TRBJ2-2, is SQTIHQWPATLVQPVGSPLSLECTVEGTSNPNLYWYRQAAGRGLQLLFYSVGIGQISSEVPQNLSASRPQDRQFILSSKKLLLSDSGFYLCAWGGGALNTGELFFGEGSRLTVL.

The chain joins TRBV28 to TRBJ1-2; 7 bases are a match to TRBD1. The V gene's germline CDR1 is MDHEN and CDR2 SYDVKM. The CDR3 consists of 13 residues. Germline trimming cut 7 bases from V and 4 bases from J; bases unmatched to any gene: 6. The CDR3 sequence is CASKGQISYGYTF. CDR3 bases: TGTGCCAGCAAGGGACAGATAAGCTATGGCTACACCTTC.

This clone was picked up one time. V and J are TRBV7-2 and TRBJ2-2; 7 bases line up with TRBD1. CDR3 length: 17 amino acids. Unmatched junction bases numbered 10, after V lost 3 bases and J lost 3 bases. Germline CDR1 is SGHTA and CDR2 is FQGNSA. The CDR3 sequence: CASSLTGISGDTGELFF. For the CDR3, the DNA is TGTGCCAGCAGCTTGACAGGGATTTCTGGGGACACCGGGGAGCTGTTTTTT.

The chain recombines TRBV19 with TRBJ2-6; 8 bases fit TRBD2. The J segment lost 2 bases and the V segment lost 3 bases, leaving 9 bases of the junction unmatched. From germline, CDR1 is LNHDA and CDR2 SQIVND (reference sequence). The CDR3 spans 18 residues. DNA for the CDR3: TGTGCCAGTAGTATCGGGTTAGCGGGGAGGGCTGGGGCCAACGTCCTGACTTTC. This sequence encodes CASSIGLAGRAGANVLTF.

V is TRBV6-2 or TRBV6-3 and J is TRBJ2-5; 7 nucleotides agree with TRBD2. Germline V lookup: CDR1 MNHEY, CDR2 SVGEGT. The ends lost 6 bases at V and 5 bases at J; junction bases unmatched: 9. This CDR3 is built from 14 residues. The CDR3 sequence: CASSRTSGIETQYF. The CDR3 DNA reads as TGTGCCAGCAGCCGAACCAGCGGGATCGAGACCCAGTACTTC.

The chain recombines TRBV5-4 with TRBJ1-1, with a possible D match to TRBD1 (6 bases). The V end was cut by 4 bases, the J end by 0 bases, with 16 bases between. CDR1 is SGHNT and CDR2 is YYREEE in the germline V gene (reference sequence). This CDR3 spans 16 amino acids. As DNA, the CDR3 is TGTGCCAGCAGCCGGCCGAAGGGGGACATGAACACTGAAGCTTTCTTT. Translation gives CASSRPKGDMNTEAFF. The whole variable domain, remainder taken from reference TRBV5-4 and TRBJ1-1, is ETGVTQSPTHLIKTRGQQVTLRCSSQSGHNTVSWYQQALGQGPQFIFQYYREEENGRGNFPPRFSGLQFPNYSSELNVNALELDDSALYLCASSRPKGDMNTEAFFGQGTRLTVV.

The chain links TRBV5-4 to TRBJ1-1; 9 bases fit TRBD1. The CDR3 runs 15 residues. CDR1 is SGHNT, CDR2 YYREEE, per germline (reference sequence). Losses at the gene ends were 3 bases for V and 7 bases for J; bases not matched to a gene: 10. The CDR3 DNA is TGTGCCAGCAGCTCGGGACAGGGTATCTTCATTGAAGCTTTCTTT. Encoded protein: CASSSGQGIFIEAFF. Drawing the rest from reference TRBV5-4 and TRBJ1-1, the complete variable domain is ETGVTQSPTHLIKTRGQQVTLRCSSQSGHNTVSWYQQALGQGPQFIFQYYREEENGRGNFPPRFSGLQFPNYSSELNVNALELDDSALYLCASSSGQGIFIEAFFGQGTRLTVV.